A selection of T cell receptor beta chains follows, all from one sample in a study of blood T cell repertoires in COVID-19. Sequencing used immunoSEQ multiplex PCR; TCRdb keeps in-frame clones, though not all of them. This table has 300,000 to 400,000 clones, about 86% appearing once. Sequencing input: PBMCs or T cells enriched from blood (not recorded which). The receptors were gathered from a woman between 35 and 50 years old with acute COVID-19. Both conserved end residues are part of each CDR3. The order of the fields is CDR3 protein, CDR3 DNA, V gene, clone size, J gene, D gene. D genes are given only for firm matches. Expanded clones get a size class; other rows say once, few or many, or leave the size out.

CDR3aa: CASSLGLAGEYEQYF
CDR3nt: TGTGCCAGTAGTTTGGGTCTAGCGGGAGAGTACGAGCAGTACTTC
v_gene: TRBV19
abundance: .
j_gene: TRBJ2-7
d_gene: TRBD2

CDR3aa: CASRWRAGGTWEVSNQPQHF
CDR3nt: TGTGCCAGTAGATGGCGGGCAGGGGGCACCTGGGAGGTGAGCAATCAGCCCCAGCATTTT
v_gene: TRBV19
abundance: .
j_gene: TRBJ1-5
d_gene: TRBD1

CDR3aa: CASSLRQSYEQYF
CDR3nt: TGTGCCAGCAGCCTTCGACAGAGCTACGAGCAGTACTTC
v_gene: TRBV12-3/TRBV12-4
abundance: .
j_gene: TRBJ2-7
d_gene: .

CDR3aa: CASSPSGTGALF
CDR3nt: TGTGCCAGTAGTCCCTCCGGGACAGGGGCTCTCTTT
v_gene: TRBV19
abundance: .
j_gene: TRBJ1-1
d_gene: TRBD1

CDR3aa: CASSPLAGGVYEQYF
CDR3nt: TGCGCCAGCAGCCCCCTAGCGGGAGGTGTCTACGAGCAGTACTTC
v_gene: TRBV4-3
abundance: few
j_gene: TRBJ2-7
d_gene: TRBD2

CDR3aa: CASSQELPGAQYF
CDR3nt: TGTGCCAGCAGCCAAGAACTTCCGGGGGCGCAGTATTTT
v_gene: TRBV4-2
abundance: .
j_gene: TRBJ2-3
d_gene: .

CDR3aa: CASSVSGIGETQYF
CDR3nt: TGTGCCAGCAGCGTCAGCGGGATAGGAGAGACCCAGTACTTC
v_gene: TRBV9
abundance: .
j_gene: TRBJ2-5
d_gene: TRBD2

CDR3aa: CASSMAQAERVNEQFF
CDR3nt: TGCGCCAGCTCGATGGCCCAAGCAGAACGGGTTAATGAGCAGTTCTTC
v_gene: TRBV5-1
abundance: .
j_gene: TRBJ2-1
d_gene: .

CDR3aa: CASSPRAASGSWAEQFF
CDR3nt: TGTGCCAGCTCCCCCCGGGCCGCTAGCGGGAGTTGGGCTGAGCAGTTCTTC
v_gene: TRBV18
abundance: .
j_gene: TRBJ2-1
d_gene: TRBD2

CDR3aa: CASSYPFGGPETQYF
CDR3nt: TGTGCCAGCAGTTATCCTTTCGGCGGGCCAGAGACCCAGTACTTC
v_gene: TRBV6-8
abundance: .
j_gene: TRBJ2-5
d_gene: .

CDR3aa: CASGIRGSGNTIYF
CDR3nt: TGTGCCAGCGGTATAAGGGGGTCTGGAAACACCATATATTTT
v_gene: TRBV28
abundance: .
j_gene: TRBJ1-3
d_gene: .

CDR3aa: CASSLTNEQFF
CDR3nt: TGTGCCAGCAGCCTCACAAATGAGCAGTTCTTC
v_gene: TRBV3-1/TRBV3-2
abundance: .
j_gene: TRBJ2-1
d_gene: .

CDR3aa: CASSFPGLAVAGAQYF
CDR3nt: TGTGCCAGCAGTTTCCCAGGACTAGCGGTTGCCGGAGCGCAGTATTTT
v_gene: TRBV28
abundance: .
j_gene: TRBJ2-3
d_gene: TRBD2

CDR3aa: CASSLGGSGTGKFF
CDR3nt: TGTGCCAGCAGTTTGGGGGGAAGCGGGACAGGAAAGTTCTTC
v_gene: TRBV27
abundance: few
j_gene: TRBJ2-1
d_gene: .

CDR3aa: CASSLIAGPSSYNEQFF
CDR3nt: TGTGCCAGCAGCTTAATAGCGGGTCCTAGCTCCTACAATGAGCAGTTCTTC
v_gene: TRBV9
abundance: .
j_gene: TRBJ2-1
d_gene: TRBD2

CDR3aa: CASRTGQGAVDTQYF
CDR3nt: TGTGCCAGCAGGACGGGACAGGGAGCGGTAGATACGCAGTATTTT
v_gene: TRBV7-2
abundance: .
j_gene: TRBJ2-3
d_gene: TRBD1

CDR3aa: CASSLALYRGAGELFF
CDR3nt: TGTGCCAGCAGCTTAGCGCTGTATCGGGGGGCCGGGGAGCTGTTTTTT
v_gene: TRBV7-2
abundance: .
j_gene: TRBJ2-2
d_gene: TRBD2

CDR3aa: CASTRGGVGEDTEAFF
CDR3nt: TGTGCCAGTACGAGAGGGGGGGTTGGAGAGGACACTGAAGCTTTCTTT
v_gene: TRBV19
abundance: .
j_gene: TRBJ1-1
d_gene: .

CDR3aa: CASSHLMRGQGPGEQFF
CDR3nt: TGCGCCAGCAGCCATCTCATGAGGGGACAGGGGCCGGGTGAGCAGTTCTTC
v_gene: TRBV4-1
abundance: .
j_gene: TRBJ2-1
d_gene: TRBD1

CDR3aa: CASSPTHRVHGQPQHF
CDR3nt: TGTGCCAGTAGTCCCACGCACAGGGTTCACGGTCAGCCCCAGCATTTT
v_gene: TRBV19
abundance: .
j_gene: TRBJ1-5
d_gene: .

CDR3aa: CASSLGTGFSYEQYF
CDR3nt: TGTGCCAGCAGCTTAGGGACAGGGTTCTCCTACGAGCAGTACTTC
v_gene: TRBV7-2
abundance: .
j_gene: TRBJ2-7
d_gene: TRBD1

CDR3aa: CASTRELRYGYTF
CDR3nt: TGTGCCAGCACCCGGGAACTACGCTATGGCTACACCTTC
v_gene: TRBV28
abundance: .
j_gene: TRBJ1-2
d_gene: .

CDR3aa: CASSPPKSGVLNSPLHF
CDR3nt: TGTGCCAGCTCACCACCGAAGTCAGGGGTCCTTAATTCACCCCTCCACTTT
v_gene: TRBV18
abundance: .
j_gene: TRBJ1-6
d_gene: .

CDR3aa: CSVTGASYGYTF
CDR3nt: TGCAGCGTGACAGGGGCGTCTTATGGCTACACCTTC
v_gene: TRBV29-1
abundance: .
j_gene: TRBJ1-2
d_gene: TRBD1

CDR3aa: CASSLGGQGSTDTQYF
CDR3nt: TGTGCCAGCAGCTTAGGGGGACAGGGATCAACAGATACGCAGTATTTT
v_gene: TRBV7-9
abundance: .
j_gene: TRBJ2-3
d_gene: TRBD1

CDR3aa: CASSSGTSAYEQYF
CDR3nt: TGTGCCAGCTCGTCCGGGACTAGTGCCTACGAGCAGTACTTC
v_gene: TRBV18
abundance: .
j_gene: TRBJ2-7
d_gene: TRBD2

CDR3aa: CASSHGNDEQYF
CDR3nt: TGCGCCAGCAGCCACGGGAACGACGAGCAGTACTTC
v_gene: TRBV5-1
abundance: .
j_gene: TRBJ2-7
d_gene: .

CDR3aa: CASSLPRDRDQETQYF
CDR3nt: TGTGCCAGCAGCTTACCCCGGGACAGGGATCAAGAGACCCAGTACTTC
v_gene: TRBV7-9
abundance: once
j_gene: TRBJ2-5
d_gene: TRBD1

CDR3aa: CASSIFPPSGGGIQYF
CDR3nt: TGTGCCAGTAGTATATTCCCACCCTCTGGGGGAGGCATTCAGTACTTC
v_gene: TRBV19
abundance: once
j_gene: TRBJ2-4
d_gene: .

CDR3aa: CASSRDRGAEAFF
CDR3nt: TGTGCCAGCAGCCGGGACAGGGGTGCTGAAGCTTTCTTT
v_gene: TRBV14
abundance: .
j_gene: TRBJ1-1
d_gene: TRBD1

CDR3aa: CASRATPGNTIYF
CDR3nt: TGTGCCAGCAGAGCTACCCCCGGAAACACCATATATTTT
v_gene: TRBV12-3/TRBV12-4
abundance: .
j_gene: TRBJ1-3
d_gene: .

CDR3aa: CASSFQYSYNEQFF
CDR3nt: TGTGCCAGCAGTTTTCAGTACTCCTACAATGAGCAGTTCTTC
v_gene: TRBV27
abundance: .
j_gene: TRBJ2-1
d_gene: .

CDR3aa: CASSLGRPSGSFSYNEQFF
CDR3nt: TGTGCCAGCAGCTTAGGGCGACCTAGCGGGAGTTTCTCCTACAATGAGCAGTTCTTC
v_gene: TRBV11-2
abundance: .
j_gene: TRBJ2-1
d_gene: TRBD2

CDR3aa: CASSARDSLNEQFF
CDR3nt: TGTGCCAGCTCAGCCCGGGACAGCTTGAATGAGCAGTTCTTC
v_gene: TRBV18
abundance: .
j_gene: TRBJ2-1
d_gene: TRBD1

CDR3aa: CASSQDPAGELFF
CDR3nt: TGCGCCAGCAGCCAAGATCCGGCCGGGGAGCTGTTTTTT
v_gene: TRBV4-3
abundance: few
j_gene: TRBJ2-2
d_gene: .

CDR3aa: CASSQVVAGGYNEQFF
CDR3nt: TGTGCCAGCAGCCAAGTGGTAGCGGGGGGCTACAATGAGCAGTTCTTC
v_gene: TRBV4-2
abundance: .
j_gene: TRBJ2-1
d_gene: TRBD2

CDR3aa: CASSPQAWNEQFF
CDR3nt: TGTGCCAGCAGTCCCCAGGCTTGGAATGAGCAGTTCTTC
v_gene: TRBV28
abundance: .
j_gene: TRBJ2-1
d_gene: .

CDR3aa: CASSQGRDRGYGYTF
CDR3nt: TGCGCCAGCAGCCAAGGTCGGGACAGGGGCTATGGCTACACCTTC
v_gene: TRBV4-1
abundance: few
j_gene: TRBJ1-2
d_gene: TRBD1

CDR3aa: CASSTRLVGAQYF
CDR3nt: TGTGCCAGCAGTACACGACTAGTCGGGGCCCAGTACTTC
v_gene: TRBV6-5
abundance: .
j_gene: TRBJ2-5
d_gene: .

CDR3aa: CASGTGANTGELFF
CDR3nt: TGTGCCAGCGGGACAGGGGCGAACACCGGGGAGCTGTTTTTT
v_gene: TRBV2
abundance: .
j_gene: TRBJ2-2
d_gene: TRBD1

CDR3aa: CATSDKDSLNEKLFF
CDR3nt: TGTGCCACCAGTGACAAGGACAGCCTTAATGAAAAACTGTTTTTT
v_gene: TRBV24-1
abundance: .
j_gene: TRBJ1-4
d_gene: .

CDR3aa: CASSPPLNTEAFF
CDR3nt: TGTGCCAGCTCACCCCCTTTGAACACTGAAGCTTTCTTT
v_gene: TRBV18
abundance: .
j_gene: TRBJ1-1
d_gene: .

CDR3aa: CASSFTGTIQETQYF
CDR3nt: TGTGCCAGCAGCTTTACAGGGACAATTCAAGAGACCCAGTACTTC
v_gene: TRBV7-2
abundance: .
j_gene: TRBJ2-5
d_gene: .

CDR3aa: CASSEGLAGGSTNYEQYF
CDR3nt: TGTGCCAGCTCAGAGGGACTAGCGGGAGGCTCGACGAACTACGAGCAGTACTTC
v_gene: TRBV18
abundance: .
j_gene: TRBJ2-7
d_gene: TRBD2

CDR3aa: CASSPQQGASYGYTF
CDR3nt: TGTGCCAGCAGCCCACAACAGGGGGCGAGCTATGGCTACACCTTC
v_gene: TRBV7-8
abundance: .
j_gene: TRBJ1-2
d_gene: TRBD1

CDR3aa: CASSLGQGNTDTQYF
CDR3nt: TGTGCCAGCAGCTTGGGGCAGGGGAACACAGATACGCAGTATTTT
v_gene: TRBV5-5
abundance: .
j_gene: TRBJ2-3
d_gene: .

CDR3aa: CATSDPSVSSYNEQFF
CDR3nt: TGTGCCACCAGTGACCCTAGCGTCAGTTCCTACAATGAGCAGTTCTTC
v_gene: TRBV24-1
abundance: .
j_gene: TRBJ2-1
d_gene: .

CDR3aa: CASSEAGWWGYTF
CDR3nt: TGTGCCAGCAGTGAAGCAGGGTGGTGGGGCTACACCTTC
v_gene: TRBV25-1
abundance: .
j_gene: TRBJ1-2
d_gene: .

CDR3aa: CASSIYLTGNTEAFF
CDR3nt: TGTGCCAGTAGTATCTATCTCACAGGGAACACTGAAGCTTTCTTT
v_gene: TRBV19
abundance: .
j_gene: TRBJ1-1
d_gene: .

CDR3aa: CASSPGQGLGNQPQHF
CDR3nt: TGTGCCAGTAGCCCGGGTCAGGGGTTGGGCAATCAGCCCCAGCATTTT
v_gene: TRBV19
abundance: .
j_gene: TRBJ1-5
d_gene: .

CDR3aa: CASSVGDRGEAFF
CDR3nt: TGTGCCAGCAGCGTAGGAGACAGGGGTGAAGCTTTCTTT
v_gene: TRBV9
abundance: .
j_gene: TRBJ1-1
d_gene: TRBD1

CDR3aa: CASSPSGTGSEKLFF
CDR3nt: TGTGCCAGCAGTCCCTCCGGGACAGGGAGTGAAAAACTGTTTTTT
v_gene: TRBV27
abundance: few
j_gene: TRBJ1-4
d_gene: TRBD1

CDR3aa: CSVEEFGDVAWGTSVYNEQFF
CDR3nt: TGCAGCGTTGAAGAATTTGGGGATGTTGCGTGGGGGACTAGCGTATACAATGAGCAGTTCTTC
v_gene: TRBV29-1
abundance: once
j_gene: TRBJ2-1
d_gene: TRBD2

CDR3aa: CASTLDRLATNEKLFF
CDR3nt: TGTGCCAGCACCTTGGACAGACTTGCAACTAATGAAAAACTGTTTTTT
v_gene: TRBV28
abundance: .
j_gene: TRBJ1-4
d_gene: .